This is a list of T cell receptor beta chains from one sample in a study of cytomegalovirus exposure and HLA in healthy donors. Sequenced by immunoSEQ multiplex PCR; TCRdb stores in-frame clones only, minus some. The repertoire includes 150,000 to 200,000 clones, 79% of them detected once, and 2% to 2.5% sits in the top ten. The sequencing sample was made of PBMCs. These receptors came from a woman aged 45-60 years in good health and CMV-seronegative. Each CDR3 is given with its conserved first and last residue. The D gene is left open where the match is weak. A clone size is listed for some rows: how often the clone was seen (once, few, many), or a class if it is expanded.

j_call,clone_size,v_call,d_call,cdr3_aa,cdr3_nt
TRBJ2-5,NA,TRBV28,TRBD1,CASHHYRGRETQYF,TGTGCCAGCCACCATTACAGGGGGCGGGAGACCCAGTACTTC
TRBJ1-5,NA,TRBV4-3,NA,CASSQARLQNQPQHF,TGCGCCAGCAGCCAAGCGAGACTACAGAATCAGCCCCAGCATTTT
TRBJ2-1,NA,TRBV19,TRBD2,CASSIFRGVYNEQFF,TGTGCCAGTAGTATCTTTCGGGGGGTGTACAATGAGCAGTTCTTC
TRBJ2-1,NA,TRBV5-1,NA,CASSLGTGDNEQFF,TGCGCCAGCAGCTTGGGAACCGGAGACAATGAGCAGTTCTTC
TRBJ2-3,few,TRBV6-4,TRBD2,CASSERGGSSDTQYF,TGTGCCAGCAGTGAACGGGGGGGATCTTCAGATACGCAGTATTTT
TRBJ1-4,once,TRBV5-4,NA,CASSLRREGGEKLFF,TGTGCCAGCAGCTTGCGGAGAGAGGGTGGTGAAAAACTGTTTTTT
TRBJ1-1,NA,TRBV4-1,NA,CASSDVQQTTEAFF,TGCGCCAGCAGCGACGTACAGCAGACCACTGAAGCTTTCTTT
TRBJ2-5,NA,TRBV7-3,TRBD2,CASSLGLGGETQYF,TGTGCCAGCAGCCTAGGACTAGGCGGGGAGACCCAGTACTTC
TRBJ2-6,NA,TRBV11-2,NA,CASSPPGANVLTF,TGTGCCAGCAGCCCCCCGGGGGCCAACGTCCTGACTTTC
TRBJ2-1,NA,TRBV25-1,TRBD2,CASSELGLAGDYEQFF,TGTGCCAGCAGTGAACTTGGGCTAGCGGGAGACTATGAGCAGTTCTTC
TRBJ2-2,NA,TRBV5-1,TRBD2,CASSLTSGGFNTGELFF,TGCGCCAGCAGCTTGACTAGCGGGGGCTTCAACACCGGGGAGCTGTTTTTT
TRBJ1-1,NA,TRBV28,NA,CASRTDRRTVEAFF,TGTGCCAGCAGAACGGACAGAAGAACAGTTGAAGCTTTCTTT
TRBJ2-1,NA,TRBV11-3,TRBD1,CASSPRRGQGSSYNEQFF,TGTGCCAGCAGCCCCCGCCGGGGACAGGGGAGCTCCTACAATGAGCAGTTCTTC
TRBJ1-1,NA,TRBV4-3,NA,CASSQGAGADTEAFF,TGCGCCAGCAGCCAGGGCGCAGGGGCGGACACTGAAGCTTTCTTT
TRBJ1-3,NA,TRBV5-6,NA,CASRHAGVPGNTIYF,TGTGCCAGCAGGCACGCCGGGGTGCCTGGAAACACCATATATTTT
TRBJ2-4,NA,TRBV28,TRBD1,CASSSRTGAKNIQYF,TGTGCCAGCAGTTCTCGGACAGGGGCCAAAAACATTCAGTACTTC
TRBJ2-7,NA,TRBV7-9,TRBD1,CSSSSTGGGSSYEQYF,TGTTCCAGCAGCTCAACAGGGGGAGGTAGCTCCTACGAGCAGTACTTC
TRBJ1-5,few,TRBV19,NA,CASEGRAGSIRNQPQHF,TGTGCCAGTGAGGGGAGGGCAGGGTCTATTCGCAATCAGCCCCAGCATTTT
TRBJ2-3,NA,TRBV10-3,TRBD2,CAMNSGTADTQYF,TGTGCCATGAATAGCGGGACGGCAGATACGCAGTATTTT
TRBJ1-5,NA,TRBV7-2,TRBD1,CASSYDRGGGNQPQHF,TGTGCCAGCAGCTACGACAGGGGCGGAGGCAATCAGCCCCAGCATTTT
TRBJ1-6,NA,TRBV28,TRBD1,CASSSWTGINSPLHF,TGTGCCAGCAGCTCATGGACAGGAATTAATTCACCCCTCCACTTT
TRBJ1-5,NA,TRBV28,TRBD1,CASSAGTGGFNQPQHF,TGTGCCAGCAGTGCCGGGACAGGGGGTTTCAATCAGCCCCAGCATTTT